This is a list of T cell receptor beta chains from one sample in a study of shared clonotypes between healthy human individuals. Only in-frame clones appear in the TCRdb table, and some are missing; sequencing was by immunoSEQ multiplex PCR. This table holds about 1,800,000 clones, over 85% found once. Sequencing was performed on naive CD8+ T cells sorted from blood. The receptor source for this set is a man aged 18 to 29 in good health. CDR3s include the opening cysteine and the closing phenylalanine or tryptophan. D genes are given only for firm matches. Size is omitted from some rows. Given values are once, few, many or a class for expanded clones.

V	size	J	D	DNA	CDR3
TRBV13	NA	TRBJ2-2	NA	TGTGCCAGCAGACAGGGAACCGGGGAGCTGTTTTTT	CASRQGTGELFF
TRBV5-6	NA	TRBJ1-5	NA	TGTGCCAGCAGCCTGATGGGGACTGGGCAGCCCCAGCATTTT	CASSLMGTGQPQHF
TRBV30	NA	TRBJ2-1	TRBD2	TGTGCCTGGAGTTCACTAGCGGCTTACAATGAGCAGTTCTTC	CAWSSLAAYNEQFF
TRBV27	NA	TRBJ2-7	TRBD2	TGTGCCAGCAGTACTTTCACCGGGACTAGCGGGAGTTTGGCCCTTTCCTACGAGCAGTACTTC	CASSTFTGTSGSLALSYEQYF
TRBV4-3	NA	TRBJ2-7	NA	TGCGCCAGCAGCCAAGATCCCGGCCGGCACGAGCAGTACTTC	CASSQDPGRHEQYF
TRBV2	NA	TRBJ2-3	TRBD2	TGTGCCAGCAGTTACGGACTAGGCACAGATACGCAGTATTTT	CASSYGLGTDTQYF
TRBV7-6	once	TRBJ1-1	NA	TGTGCCAGCAGCTTAGAGGCAGGCATGAACACTGAAGCTTTCTTT	CASSLEAGMNTEAFF
TRBV30	NA	TRBJ1-4	NA	TGTGCCGCTAAGAGGGACGATAATGAAAAACTGTTTTTT	CAAKRDDNEKLFF
TRBV10-1	NA	TRBJ2-2	NA	TGCGCCAGCCGCCGGGGCAGCGACGGGGAGCTGTTTTTT	CASRRGSDGELFF
TRBV19	NA	TRBJ2-7	NA	TGTGCCAGTAGCCCCCGGGACCTAAAAAATCAATACGAGCAGTACTTC	CASSPRDLKNQYEQYF
TRBV7-8	NA	TRBJ2-2	NA	TGTGCCAGCAGCAAACTACAGGCAATGAACACCGGGGAGCTGTTTTTT	CASSKLQAMNTGELFF
TRBV4-1	few	TRBJ2-7	TRBD1	TGCGCCAGCAGCCCCGGGGGACAGGGGACTTCTGACGAGCAGTACTTC	CASSPGGQGTSDEQYF
TRBV6-5	NA	TRBJ2-3	NA	TGTGCCAGCAACGACGGGGCGAGCACAGATACGCAGTATTTT	CASNDGASTDTQYF
TRBV6-5	NA	TRBJ2-7	TRBD2	TGTGCCAGCAGTTACGGGGATCCGGGACTAGCCTACGAGCAGTACTTC	CASSYGDPGLAYEQYF
TRBV7-9	NA	TRBJ1-2	NA	TGTGCCAGCAGCTTGCTGACAGGCGAACTCGTCTATGGCTACACCTTC	CASSLLTGELVYGYTF